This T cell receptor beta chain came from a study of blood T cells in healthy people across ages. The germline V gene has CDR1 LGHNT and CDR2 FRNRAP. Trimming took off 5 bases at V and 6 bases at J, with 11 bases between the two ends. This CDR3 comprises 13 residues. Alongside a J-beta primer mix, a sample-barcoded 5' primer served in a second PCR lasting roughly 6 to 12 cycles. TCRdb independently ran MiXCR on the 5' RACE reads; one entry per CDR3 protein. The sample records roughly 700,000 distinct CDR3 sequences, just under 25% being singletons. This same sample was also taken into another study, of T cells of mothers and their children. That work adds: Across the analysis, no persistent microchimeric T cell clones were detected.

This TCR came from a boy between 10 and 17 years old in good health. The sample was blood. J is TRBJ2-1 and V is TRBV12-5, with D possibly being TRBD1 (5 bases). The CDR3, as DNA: TGTGCTAGTGGTGTCCAGGGTTTCAATGAGCAGTTCTTC. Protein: CASGVQGFNEQFF.